These 4 T cell receptor beta chains were sequenced from one sample in a study of blood T cell repertoires in COVID-19. Only in-frame clones appear in the TCRdb table, and some are missing; sequencing was by immunoSEQ multiplex PCR. In the table there are approximately 200,000 clones, about 81% of which are singletons. The sample was peripheral blood. These receptor sequences come from a woman of 80 years or more with COVID-19, enrolled during active disease.

This clone has just one count. This sequence joins TRBV4-1 and TRBJ2-5; TRBD2 matches at 12 bases. Trimming took 4 bases from V and 4 from J; bases not matched to a gene: 7. There are 16 residues in the CDR3. The germline gives CDR1 MGHRA, CDR2 YSYEKL. CDR3 in amino acids: CASSPQTSGRLETQYF. The DNA of the CDR3 is TGCGCCAGCAGCCCCCAGACTAGCGGGAGATTAGAGACCCAGTACTTC.

Notes on this clone: One junction end does not reproduce the germline sequence, and a read error may be involved. The V and J genes are TRBV5-1 and TRBJ1-5; maybe TRBD1 (6 bases). The CDR3 is 15 residues long. Germline CDR1 SGHRS, CDR2 YFSETQ. The CDR3 here is CASCFGVGAGQPQHF. CDR3 coding DNA: TGCGCCAGCTGCTTTGGGGTGGGGGCGGGTCAGCCCCAGCATTTT.

The chain links TRBV7-6 to TRBJ2-7, with D possibly being TRBD1 (6 bases). CDR3 length: 14 residues. Germline-derived CDR1 and CDR2 are SGHVS and FNYEAQ. V dropped 2 bases and J dropped 7 bases, with 15 bases sitting between them. CDR3 in amino acids: CASSLPGQSREQYF. CDR3 nucleotide sequence: TGTGCCAGCAGCTTACCCGGACAGAGCAGGGAGCAGTACTTC.

The rearrangement joins TRBV5-1 to TRBJ2-2, with a weak D call TRBD1 (5 bases). CDR1 SGHRS and CDR2 YFSETQ come from the germline V gene. This CDR3 has 16 residues. Trimming removed 3 bases at V and 5 bases at J, with 17 bases between. DNA for the CDR3: TGCGCCAGCAGCTCTGGGTCAGGGCTACGGACCGGGGAGCTGTTTTTT. Translating gives CASSSGSGLRTGELFF. Together with reference TRBV5-1 and TRBJ2-2, the CDR3 gives the full variable domain: KAGVTQTPRYLIKTRGQQVTLSCSPISGHRSVSWYQQTPGQGLQFLFEYFSETQRNKGNFPGRFSGRQFSNSRSEMNVSTLELGDSALYLCASSSGSGLRTGELFFGEGSRLTVL.